This TCR beta chain was sequenced in a study of OX40 agonist ivuxolimab in advanced cancers. Clones were read by immunoSEQ multiplex PCR, and TCRdb kept only the in-frame ones, dropping some. This sample has some 87,000 clones, with 90% found just once. Germline assignment: CDR1 SNHLY and CDR2 FYNNEI. The CDR3 is 13 residues long. Trimming removed 6 bases from V and 11 bases from J; junction bases left unmatched: 12. The sequencing here drew on CD4+ or CD8+ T cells sorted from blood, taken in a trial of the OX40 agonist ivuxolimab. This sequence originates from an adult with an advanced solid tumor such as melanoma, head and neck, liver or kidney cancer. The J gene is TRBJ1-1, the V gene TRBV2, with 7 bases lining up with TRBD1. This CDR3 is CASRPTGAPGAFF. CDR3 DNA: TGTGCCAGCAGGCCAACAGGGGCTCCGGGTGCTTTCTTT.